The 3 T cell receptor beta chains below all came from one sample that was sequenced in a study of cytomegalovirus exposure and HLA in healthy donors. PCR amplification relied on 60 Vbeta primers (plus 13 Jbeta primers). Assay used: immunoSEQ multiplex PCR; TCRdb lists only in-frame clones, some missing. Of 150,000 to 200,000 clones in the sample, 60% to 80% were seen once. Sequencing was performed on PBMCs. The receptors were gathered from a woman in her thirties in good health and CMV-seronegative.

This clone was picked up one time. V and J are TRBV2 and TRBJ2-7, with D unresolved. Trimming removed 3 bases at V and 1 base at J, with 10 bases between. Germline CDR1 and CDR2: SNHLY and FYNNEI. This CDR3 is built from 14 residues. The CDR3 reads CASSDQARSYEQYF. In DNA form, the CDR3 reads TGTGCCAGCAGTGATCAGGCCAGATCCTACGAGCAGTACTTC.

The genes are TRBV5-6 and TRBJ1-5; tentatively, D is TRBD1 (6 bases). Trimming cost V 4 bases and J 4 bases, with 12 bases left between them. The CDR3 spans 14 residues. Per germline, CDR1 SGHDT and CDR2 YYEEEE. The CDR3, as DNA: TGTGCCAGCAGCGAGGGACACCGGAATCAGCCCCAGCATTTT. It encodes CASSEGHRNQPQHF. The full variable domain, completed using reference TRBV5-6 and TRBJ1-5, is DAGVTQSPTHLIKTRGQQVTLRCSPKSGHDTVSWYQQALGQGPQFIFQYYEEEERQRGNFPDRFSGHQFPNYSSELNVNALLLGDSALYLCASSEGHRNQPQHFGDGTRLSIL.

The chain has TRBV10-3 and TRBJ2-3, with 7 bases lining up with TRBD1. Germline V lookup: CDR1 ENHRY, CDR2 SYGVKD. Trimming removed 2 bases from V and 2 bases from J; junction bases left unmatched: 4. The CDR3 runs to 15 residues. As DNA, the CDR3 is TGTGCCATCAGTGAGACAGGGGAGTTCACAGATACGCAGTATTTT. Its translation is CAISETGEFTDTQYF.